Listed here are 27 T cell receptor beta chains from one sample, sequenced in a study of T cell responses to AZD1222 COVID-19 vaccine. The protocol was immunoSEQ multiplex PCR, while the TCRdb copy is restricted to in-frame clones and leaves out a portion. The sample has about 110,000 clones; less than 95% are singletons. Material: peripheral blood, obtained 28 days after the second AZD1222 dose. These receptor sequences come from an adult who received the AZD1222 COVID-19 vaccine.

The J gene is TRBJ2-6, the V gene TRBV5-1, with D unclear. From germline, CDR1 is SGHRS and CDR2 YFSETQ. Trimming removed 1 base from V and 1 base from J, with 6 bases in between. This CDR3 has 15 residues. The CDR3 DNA follows: TGCGCCAGCAGCTTGCAACGGTCTGGGGCCAACGTCCTGACTTTC. This sequence encodes CASSLQRSGANVLTF.

The chain uses TRBV7-8 and TRBJ1-1, with D perhaps TRBD1 (6 bases). Trimming took 5 bases from V and 0 from J, leaving 16 bases between them. The germline V gene has CDR1 SGHVS and CDR2 FQNEAQ. CDR3 size: 16 residues. The CDR3 nucleotides are TGTGCCAGCAGCCTAATGGGGGCAGGCATGAACACTGAAGCTTTCTTT. Protein sequence: CASSLMGAGMNTEAFF.

The chain is built from TRBV3-1 (or the pseudogene TRBV3-2) and TRBJ1-4, with D possibly TRBD1 on 6 matching bases. CDR1 and CDR2 (germline): LGHDT, YNNKEL (reference sequence). The V end was cut by 3 bases, the J end by 1 base, with 15 bases between. The CDR3 is made up of 17 amino acids. CDR3 region: CASSHGGQGKTNEKLFF. In DNA, the CDR3 is TGTGCCAGCAGCCACGGCGGCCAGGGGAAAACTAATGAAAAACTGTTTTTT.

The J gene is TRBJ1-2, the V gene TRBV6-2 or TRBV6-3; D gene uncertain. The CDR3 sequence is 13 residues long. The germline gives CDR1 MNHEY, CDR2 SVGEGT. The V and J ends lost 5 bases and 5 bases respectively, with 12 bases between them. As DNA, the CDR3 is TGTGCCAGCAGTCCCCCCTCCCCGTATGGCTACACCTTC. This encodes CASSPPSPYGYTF.

V is TRBV19 and J is TRBJ1-4; perhaps TRBD1 as D (5 bases). The V end lost 9 bases, the J end lost 3 bases, and 11 bases lay between the germline ends. In germline, CDR1 is LNHDA, CDR2 SQIVND (reference sequence). CDR3 length equals 13 residues. DNA for the CDR3: TGTGCCAGCGCGGGGCGGGCTAATGAAAAACTGTTTTTT. Protein product: CASAGRANEKLFF.

The chain combines TRBV5-1 with TRBJ1-2; D is possibly TRBD1 (6 bases). CDR1 is SGHRS and CDR2 is YFSETQ in the germline V gene. CDR3 length: 15 residues. The V and J ends lost 5 bases and 1 base respectively, with 15 bases between them. The DNA for the CDR3 is TGCGCCAGCAGTTCCCGACAGGCCTATAACTATGGCTACACCTTC. Encoded protein: CASSSRQAYNYGYTF.

The genes are TRBV19 and TRBJ1-1; weak D call: TRBD1 (6 bases). The CDR3 is made up of 15 amino acids. The germline gives CDR1 LNHDA, CDR2 SQIVND (reference sequence). The V end lost 7 bases, the J end lost 1 base, and 16 bases lay between the germline ends. CDR3 sequence (DNA): TGTGCCAGTACCATGTGGGGACAACAGAACACTGAAGCTTTCTTT. This gives the protein CASTMWGQQNTEAFF.

This chain connects TRBV1 to TRBJ1-5. TRBV1 has pseudogene status. The CDR3 runs to 21 residues. CDR3 region: CTSSQERRGTGRDSSNQPQHF. The CDR3 DNA sequence: TGCACCAGCAGCCAAGAAAGGCGGGGAACAGGCAGGGATTCGAGCAATCAGCCCCAGCATTTT.

This clone was counted once. CDR3 protein: CASSYDRDSGNTIYF. Here the CDR3 DNA reads TGTGCCAGCAGTTACGACAGGGACTCTGGAAACACCATATATTTT. This chain uses TRBV6-6 with TRBJ1-3; 7 bases line up with TRBD1. CDR3 length: 15 residues. With 2 bases clipped from V and 0 bases from J, the junction kept 1 base outside the gene matches. CDR1 MNHNY and CDR2 SVGAGI come from the germline V gene (reference sequence).

The CDR3 region has the DNA TGTGCCAGCAGTGATTTCCAGGCGAGCTACACCTTC. It is translated as CASSDFQASYTF. The rearrangement links TRBV6-1 to TRBJ1-2; D ambiguous. The V end lost 3 bases, the J end lost 9 bases, and 11 bases lay between the germline ends. This CDR3 comprises 12 residues. Germline V gene lookup returns CDR1 MNHNS and CDR2 SASEGT.

The rearrangement links TRBV27 to TRBJ2-4, with 11 bases aligning to TRBD1. This CDR3 is 18 amino acids long. V shed 5 bases and J 0 bases; nucleotides not matched to a gene: 9. Germline lookup yields CDR1 MNHEY and CDR2 SMNVEV (reference sequence). The CDR3 DNA reads TGTGCCAGCAGTCCGGGGACAGGGGGACCCCTAGCCAAAAACATTCAGTACTTC. Its translation: CASSPGTGGPLAKNIQYF.

This clone counts as large (0.1 to 1%). The chain has TRBV12-5 and TRBJ2-1; possibly TRBD2 for D (6 bases). Germline V gives CDR1 LGHNT, CDR2 FRNRAP. Trimming removed 5 bases at V and 6 bases at J, with 14 bases between. The CDR3 contains 14 residues. Here the CDR3 DNA reads TGTGCTAGTGGTCTAGGAGGGACGATCAATGAGCAGTTCTTC. Amino acids: CASGLGGTINEQFF.

The chain recombines TRBV9 with TRBJ1-4, with D perhaps TRBD1 (5 bases). CDR3 length: 15 amino acids. The germline V and J ends were trimmed by 4 bases and 0 bases, with 10 bases remaining between them. Germline lookup yields CDR1 SGDLS and CDR2 YYNGEE. Here the CDR3 reads CASSRGLATNEKLFF. CDR3 DNA sequence: TGTGCCAGCAGCCGGGGCCTTGCAACTAATGAAAAACTGTTTTTT.

The V call is TRBV5-6, the J call TRBJ2-7, with 7 bases that match TRBD1. This CDR3 contains 13 residues. Germline CDR1 is SGHDT and CDR2 is YYEEEE. The junction had 5 bases not matched to a gene; V was cut back by 7 bases and J by 1 base. The CDR3 loop is CASAGTVSYEQYF. DNA for the CDR3: TGTGCCAGCGCCGGGACAGTATCCTACGAGCAGTACTTC.

This rearrangement joins TRBV2 to TRBJ2-5; D assignment may be TRBD1 or TRBD2 (5 bases each). Trimming stripped 4 bases from V and 5 bases from J, with 14 bases between. The CDR3 totals 14 residues. Per germline, CDR1 SNHLY and CDR2 FYNNEI. The CDR3 DNA sequence: TGTGCCAGCAGTGGGGGCGGGTGGGGCGAGACCCAGTACTTC. This encodes CASSGGGWGETQYF.

The rearrangement joins TRBV6-5 to TRBJ1-2; D is ambiguous. The CDR3 is 10 residues long. Trimming left V 7 bases short and J 4 bases short, with 4 bases between. CDR1 and CDR2 from the germline V gene are MNHEY and SVGAGI. In DNA form, the CDR3 reads TGTGCCAGCATGGGCTATGGCTACACCTTC. The encoded protein is CASMGYGYTF.

The chain carries TRBV19 and TRBJ1-5; the D gene is possibly TRBD1 (5 bases). The CDR3 loop spans 16 amino acids. Per germline, CDR1 LNHDA and CDR2 SQIVND (reference sequence). V shed 7 bases and J shed 2 bases, with 18 bases lying between them. CDR3 amino acids: CASTLGDLRGNQPQHF. In DNA, the CDR3 is TGTGCCAGTACCCTGGGGGATTTACGGGGCAATCAGCCCCAGCATTTT.

V gene TRBV7-9 combines with J gene TRBJ2-2; D gene uncertain. This CDR3 has 15 amino acids. V lost 1 base to trimming and J lost 1 base, with 7 bases between them. Germline assignment: CDR1 SEHNR and CDR2 FQNEAQ (reference sequence). The CDR3 spells CASSLVRQNTGELFF. CDR3 in DNA: TGTGCCAGCAGCTTAGTTCGGCAGAACACCGGGGAGCTGTTTTTT.

The chain links TRBV11-3 to TRBJ2-2; the D is unclear. Per the germline V gene, CDR1 is SGHNT and CDR2 is YENEEA. CDR3 length equals 18 residues. The germline V and J ends were trimmed by 1 base and 3 bases, with 18 bases remaining between them. In nucleotides, the CDR3 is TGTGCCAGCAGCTTAGGTTGGTCAGGAGACACCGACACCGGGGAGCTGTTTTTT. It is translated as CASSLGWSGDTDTGELFF.

Only one count was recorded for this clone. V and J are TRBV19 and TRBJ1-5; D possibly corresponds to TRBD1 (5 bases). Trimming pared 6 bases from V and 7 bases from J, leaving 10 bases between. Germline V gene data show CDR1 as LNHDA and CDR2 as SQIVND (reference sequence). This CDR3 is 12 amino acids long. The CDR3 reads CASRWGQQPQHF. CDR3 nucleotides: TGTGCCAGTAGATGGGGCCAACAGCCCCAGCATTTT.

V is TRBV7-9 and J is TRBJ2-5; 13 positions match TRBD2. J lost 4 bases, V lost 5 bases, and 4 bases had no gene match. Germline assignment: CDR1 SEHNR and CDR2 FQNEAQ (reference sequence). The CDR3 covers 15 residues. The CDR3 bases are TGTGCCAGCAGCCCCAGGACTAGCGGGAGAGAGACCCAGTACTTC. Protein: CASSPRTSGRETQYF.

The gene calls are TRBV6-4 and TRBJ2-1; 7 bases are shared with TRBD2. Germline V gene data show CDR1 as MRHNA and CDR2 as SNTAGT. The CDR3 contains 15 residues. With 3 bases clipped from V and 7 bases from J, the junction kept 9 bases outside the gene matches. The CDR3 nucleotides read TGTGCCAGCAGTGAGTGGGGCGGGAGCAATAATGAGCAGTTCTTC. Translated: CASSEWGGSNNEQFF.

The chain joins TRBV5-6 to TRBJ1-5; possible D gene TRBD1, 5 bases. The germline V gene encodes CDR1 SGHDT and CDR2 YYEEEE. Trimming pared 1 base from V and 10 bases from J, leaving 18 bases between. The CDR3 contains 15 residues. In DNA, the CDR3 is TGTGCCAGCAGCTTGAGGGACGGAGCTGGGCACCCCCAGCATTTT. It translates to CASSLRDGAGHPQHF. The variable domain in full, completed from reference TRBV5-6 and TRBJ1-5, reads DAGVTQSPTHLIKTRGQQVTLRCSPKSGHDTVSWYQQALGQGPQFIFQYYEEEERQRGNFPDRFSGHQFPNYSSELNVNALLLGDSALYLCASSLRDGAGHPQHFGDGTRLSIL.

The chain links TRBV6-4 to TRBJ2-3; D remains ambiguous. CDR3 size: 14 residues. V was clipped by 3 bases and J by 0 bases, with 7 bases between them. Germline CDR1 is MRHNA and CDR2 is SNTAGT. CDR3 protein: CASSEGASTDTQYF. CDR3 in DNA: TGTGCCAGCAGTGAAGGCGCCAGCACAGATACGCAGTATTTT.

This rearrangement joins TRBV2 to TRBJ1-1, with a possible D match to TRBD1 (5 bases). Germline V gene data show CDR1 as SNHLY and CDR2 as FYNNEI. Between the trimmed V and J ends, which lost 8 bases and 12 bases, there was a span of 16 bases. There are 11 residues in the CDR3. The CDR3 is CASGSREISFF. CDR3 nucleotide sequence: TGTGCCAGCGGATCCAGGGAGATATCTTTCTTT.

This chain joins TRBV12-3 or TRBV12-4 and TRBJ1-4, with a possible D match to TRBD1 (6 bases). The CDR3 is made up of 13 amino acids. The germline V and J ends were trimmed by 6 bases and 12 bases, with 17 bases remaining between them. CDR3 bases: TGTGCCAGCAGGGGGGCGGTAGGGGTGCAACTGTTTTTT. As protein: CASRGAVGVQLFF.

This rearrangement joins TRBV18 to TRBJ2-5; no reliable D call. The CDR3 is 12 amino acids. Germline V CDR1 and CDR2: KGHSH, LQKENI. Trimming took 4 bases from V and 1 from J, leaving 4 bases between them. As DNA, the CDR3 is TGTGCCAGCTCACTCGTCCAAGAGACCCAGTACTTC. Translated: CASSLVQETQYF.